These 27 T cell receptor beta chains originate from one sample sequenced in a study of T cells in Graves' hyperthyroidism and ophthalmopathy. The CDR3 regions of TCR beta were amplified from RNA transcripts. TCR CDR3 underwent first-round RT-PCR with the HTBI primer set. TCRdb re-analysed the multiplex PCR reads in MiXCR, keeping a single row per CDR3 protein. The sample comprises under 400,000 distinct CDR3 sequences, about 20% of which are singletons, and approximately 49% rests with the top ten. Sequencing was carried out using blood. The receptors shown here come from a woman between 50 and 59 years old with Graves' hyperthyroidism.

This clonotype was seen at least ten times. The chain is built from TRBV5-1 and TRBJ2-1, with TRBD2 identical over 11 bases. Germline V gene lookup returns CDR1 SGHRS and CDR2 YFSETQ. V lost 0 bases and J lost 7; bases outside the gene matches: 12. The CDR3 sequence is 18 residues long. CDR3: CASSLDLTLAGGRNEQFF. CDR3 coding DNA: TGCGCCAGCAGCTTGGACCTAACCCTAGCGGGAGGTAGGAATGAGCAGTTCTTC.

This clonotype was detected many times. J is TRBJ2-1 and V is TRBV3-1; 7 nucleotides line up with TRBD2. CDR1 and CDR2 from the germline V gene are LGHDT and YNNKEL (reference sequence). The CDR3 sequence is 16 residues long. V shed 4 bases, J shed 2 bases, and the junction held 8 bases outside the gene matches. As DNA, the CDR3 is TGTGCCAGCAGCCCCCGGACTAGTCGCACCTACAATGAGCAGTTCTTC. This codes for CASSPRTSRTYNEQFF.

The chain couples TRBV6-1 to TRBJ2-1; 10 nucleotides align to TRBD1. This CDR3 has 15 residues. CDR1 and CDR2 from the germline V gene are MNHNS and SASEGT. V lost 5 bases to trimming and J lost 4 bases; unmatched junction nucleotides: 5. Written as DNA, the CDR3 is TGTGCCAGCAGTCCAAGACAGGGGGCTTACAATGAGCAGTTCTTC. This encodes CASSPRQGAYNEQFF.

This clonotype has a handful of counts. The rearrangement uses TRBV6-1 and TRBJ2-6, with 8 bases identical to TRBD1. With 6 bases clipped from V and 1 base from J, the junction kept 5 bases outside the gene matches. This CDR3 region has 16 residues. Germline V gene lookup returns CDR1 MNHNS and CDR2 SASEGT. DNA of the CDR3: TGTGCCAGCAGGACAGGGGCGGGGTCTGGGGCCAACGTCCTGACTTTC. Translated: CASRTGAGSGANVLTF.

This sequence joins TRBV3-1 and TRBJ1-2; weak D call: TRBD1 (5 bases). Germline V gene lookup returns CDR1 LGHDT and CDR2 YNNKEL (reference sequence). The CDR3 consists of 18 residues. The V and J ends lost 6 bases and 6 bases respectively, with 29 bases between them. This CDR3 reads CASSLNVGTGHLLDGYTF. The CDR3 DNA reads TGTGCCAGCAGTTTGAATGTTGGAACAGGACATCTACTTGATGGCTACACCTTC.

At least ten counts were recorded for this clonotype. The J gene is TRBJ2-1, the V gene TRBV5-1; 10 positions match TRBD2. Germline V gene lookup returns CDR1 SGHRS and CDR2 YFSETQ. The CDR3 runs 15 residues. Trimming removed 0 bases from V and 7 bases from J; junction bases left unmatched: 4. The DNA for the CDR3 is TGCGCCAGCAGCTTGGTAGCGGGAGGTGGTAATGAGCAGTTCTTC. This encodes CASSLVAGGGNEQFF.

This clonotype was observed a handful of times. The chain employs TRBV18 and TRBJ2-2, with D unclear. The CDR3 contains 14 residues. From germline, CDR1 is KGHSH and CDR2 LQKENI. Trimming cost V 1 base and J 4 bases, with 7 bases left between them. The CDR3 nucleotides read TGTGCCAGCTCACCACTCTCGGGCACCGGGGAGCTGTTTTTT. It yields the protein CASSPLSGTGELFF.

There are many counts of this clonotype. This chain connects TRBV7-2 to TRBJ1-5; D is ambiguous. Germline lookup yields CDR1 SGHTA and CDR2 FQGNSA. CDR3 size: 15 residues. Trimming shortened V by 1 base and J by 0 bases, and 7 bases separated the two germline ends. CDR3 sequence (DNA): TGTGCCAGCAGCTTAGTGGCGGATAGCAATCAGCCCCAGCATTTT. It codes for CASSLVADSNQPQHF.

This clonotype turned up a few times. The chain recombines TRBV20-1 with TRBJ2-7; the match to TRBD2 covers 9 bases. The CDR3 has 15 residues. With V trimmed by 3 bases and J by 1 base, 7 bases remained unmatched. Germline values: CDR1 DFQATT, CDR2 SNEGSKA (reference sequence). Written as DNA, the CDR3 is TGCAGTGCTAGTAAGGCGGGAGGGCCGTCCTACGAGCAGTACTTC. Its translation: CSASKAGGPSYEQYF.

This chain joins TRBV12-3 or TRBV12-4 and TRBJ2-1; D is ambiguous. Between the trimmed V and J ends, which lost 3 bases and 0 bases, there was a span of 9 bases. The CDR3 is made up of 15 amino acids. The chain's CDR3 is CASSFDQSSYNEQFF. The CDR3 region has the DNA TGTGCCAGCAGTTTTGACCAGAGCTCCTACAATGAGCAGTTCTTC.

At least ten counts were recorded for this clonotype. CDR3 sequence reads: CASSGTGVSDEQFF. In DNA form, the CDR3 reads TGTGCCAGCAGTGGGACGGGAGTCAGCGATGAGCAGTTCTTC. The chain recombines TRBV2 with TRBJ2-1; a possible D gene is TRBD2 (6 bases). This CDR3 comprises 14 residues. CDR1 is SNHLY, CDR2 FYNNEI, per germline. Trimming took 4 bases from V and 8 from J, leaving 15 bases between them. The whole variable domain, remainder taken from reference TRBV2 and TRBJ2-1, is EPEVTQTPSHQVTQMGQEVILRCVPISNHLYFYWYRQILGQKVEFLVSFYNNEISEKSEIFDDQFSVERPDGSNFTLKIRSTKLEDSAMYFCASSGTGVSDEQFFGPGTRLTVL.

This clonotype was seen repeatedly, ten times or more. The V and J genes are TRBV2 and TRBJ1-6, with TRBD1 identical over 7 bases. The CDR3 totals 13 residues. CDR1 is SNHLY and CDR2 is FYNNEI in the germline V gene. Germline trimming cut 9 bases from V and 10 bases from J; bases unmatched to any gene: 9. The CDR3 spells CASTIDRASPLHF. CDR3 coding DNA: TGTGCCAGTACGATCGACAGGGCCTCACCCCTCCACTTT.

The J gene is TRBJ2-2, the V gene TRBV6-1, with D hard to call. The V end was cut by 2 bases, the J end by 8 bases, with 3 bases between. The germline V gene has CDR1 MNHNS and CDR2 SASEGT. The CDR3 length is 11 residues. CDR3 sequence: CASSELGELFF. The CDR3 coding sequence is TGTGCCAGCAGTGAACTGGGGGAGCTGTTTTTT.

This clonotype came up a few times. The chain employs TRBV20-1 and TRBJ2-7; the D call may be TRBD1 or TRBD2 (5 bases each). Trimming took 5 bases from V and 0 from J, leaving 14 bases between them. The germline CDR1 and CDR2 sequences are DFQATT and SNEGSKA (reference sequence). This CDR3 has 14 amino acids. The CDR3 nucleotides are TGCAGTGCTGGGGGAGAGGGGAGCTCCTACGAGCAGTACTTC. It codes for CSAGGEGSSYEQYF.

Regarding this clonotype: Relative to the germline gene, one junction end is altered; a read error may explain this. The chain carries TRBV6-2 or TRBV6-3 and TRBJ2-1, with 7 bases aligning to TRBD2. Germline CDR1 MNHEY, CDR2 SVGEGT. The CDR3 covers 15 residues. As DNA, the CDR3 is TGCGCCAGCAGTACGGGGGGAGGGTCCTACAATGAGCAGTTCTTC. Its translation: CASSTGGGSYNEQFF.

The chain combines TRBV5-1 with TRBJ2-3; 8 bases agree with TRBD2. This CDR3 has 15 amino acids. The germline V gene encodes CDR1 SGHRS and CDR2 YFSETQ. V lost 1 base to trimming and J lost 2 bases; unmatched junction nucleotides: 3. The CDR3 region has the DNA TGCGCCAGCAGCTTGACTAGCGGCTTCACAGATACGCAGTATTTT. It yields the protein CASSLTSGFTDTQYF.

This clonotype was recorded many times. The chain employs TRBV30 and TRBJ2-7; D gene unclear. V lost 1 base to trimming and J lost 0 bases, with 10 bases between them. The CDR3 extends over 14 amino acids. Germline V gene sequence: CDR1 GTSNPN, CDR2 SVGIG (reference sequence). CDR3 coding DNA: TGTGCCTGGAGTGGCACACCGGGCTCCTACGAGCAGTACTTC. It is translated as CAWSGTPGSYEQYF. The whole variable domain, filled in from reference TRBV30 and TRBJ2-7, reads SQTIHQWPATLVQPVGSPLSLECTVEGTSNPNLYWYRQAAGRGLQLLFYSVGIGQISSEVPQNLSASRPQDRQFILSSKKLLLSDSGFYLCAWSGTPGSYEQYFGPGTRLTVT.

V is TRBV16 and J is TRBJ2-1, with no clear D. The ends were cut back, 2 bases at V and 1 base at J, with 3 bases in the middle. Per the germline V gene, CDR1 is KGHSY and CDR2 is FQNENV. This CDR3 spans 13 amino acids. CDR3 sequence reads: CASSQPSYNEQFF. CDR3 coding DNA: TGTGCCAGCAGCCAACCTTCCTACAATGAGCAGTTCTTC.

V gene TRBV11-3 combines with J gene TRBJ1-3, with D tentatively TRBD1 (6 bases). The germline CDR1 and CDR2 sequences are SGHNT and YENEEA. V was shortened by 2 bases and J by 11 bases, with 10 bases between the two germline ends. The CDR3 covers 12 residues. CDR3 region: CASSLSGVAIYF. For the CDR3, the DNA is TGTGCCAGCAGCTTATCAGGGGTTGCCATATATTTT.

The rearrangement uses TRBV5-1 and TRBJ1-2, with D perhaps matching TRBD1 (6 bases). The CDR3 is 14 amino acids. V was cut by 4 bases and J by 7 bases, with 17 bases left in between. Germline V CDR1 and CDR2: SGHRS, YFSETQ. CDR3: CASSVFRGGGGYTF. CDR3 nucleotides: TGCGCCAGCAGCGTCTTCAGGGGAGGAGGTGGCTACACCTTC.

In this sample, this clonotype turned up many times. The chain couples TRBV5-6 to TRBJ1-1, with a possible D match to TRBD1 (5 bases). The CDR3 consists of 15 residues. Deletions cut 2 bases from V and 1 base from J, with 12 bases between. From germline, CDR1 is SGHDT and CDR2 YYEEEE. CDR3 nucleotide sequence: TGTGCCAGCAGCTTAGTGGGGGGGGGGAACACTGAAGCTTTCTTT. This gives the protein CASSLVGGGNTEAFF.

This clonotype showed up many times. This chain connects TRBV6-1 to TRBJ1-1; D is ambiguous. The germline V and J ends were trimmed by 4 bases and 4 bases, with 16 bases remaining between them. The CDR3 sequence is 15 residues long. Germline values: CDR1 MNHNS, CDR2 SASEGT. In DNA form, the CDR3 reads TGTGCCAGCAGTGTGGGCCGGACCCGAGGCACTGAAGCTTTCTTT. This sequence encodes CASSVGRTRGTEAFF.

Turning to this clonotype: A read error may produce the germline difference seen at one junction end. The rearrangement joins TRBV5-1 to TRBJ2-5, with D perhaps matching TRBD2 (7 bases). The CDR3 sequence is 14 residues long. The V gene's germline CDR1 is SGHRS and CDR2 YFSETQ. CDR3 residues: CASTRGAYQETQYF. DNA for the CDR3: TGTGCCAGCACCCGGGGGGCGTACCAAGAGACCCAGTACTTC.

This chain uses TRBV3-1 with TRBJ1-5; maybe TRBD1 (6 bases). Trimming removed 8 bases at V and 6 bases at J, with 14 bases between. Per germline, CDR1 LGHDT and CDR2 YNNKEL (reference sequence). CDR3 length: 13 amino acids. DNA for the CDR3: TGTGCCAGCCAACCCGGGGGCGGTCAGCCCCAGCATTTT. Translated, it gives CASQPGGGQPQHF. Variable domain in full (rest from reference TRBV3-1 and TRBJ1-5): DTAVSQTPKYLVTQMGNDKSIKCEQNLGHDTMYWYKQDSKKFLKIMFSYNNKELIINETVPNRFSPKSPDKAHLNLHINSLELGDSAVYFCASQPGGGQPQHFGDGTRLSIL.

This clonotype showed up many times. This chain connects TRBV11-2 to TRBJ2-3; D remains unclear. The germline gives CDR1 SGHAT, CDR2 FQNNGV. This CDR3 has 12 residues. The V and J ends lost 1 base and 4 bases respectively, with 3 bases between them. This CDR3 reads CASSLAADTQYF. The CDR3, as DNA: TGTGCCAGCAGCTTAGCGGCAGATACGCAGTATTTT.

This sequence joins TRBV2 and TRBJ2-1; 7 bases are shared with TRBD2. The CDR3 has 14 residues. The junction had 9 bases not matched to a gene; V was cut back by 5 bases and J by 8 bases. The germline gives CDR1 SNHLY, CDR2 FYNNEI. In nucleotides, the CDR3 is TGTGCCAGCAGTCCCGGCCCAGGGAGGGATGAGCAGTTCTTC. Its protein is CASSPGPGRDEQFF.

V usage is TRBV5-6 and J usage is TRBJ2-1; 10 bases fit TRBD2. CDR3 length: 15 amino acids. J gave up 4 bases and V 1 base, and 2 bases lay outside the gene matches. CDR1 SGHDT and CDR2 YYEEEE come from the germline V gene. The CDR3 DNA follows: TGTGCCAGCAGCTTGCTAGCGGGAGATTACAATGAGCAGTTCTTC. Translation: CASSLLAGDYNEQFF.